One T cell receptor (beta chain) is described in this entry. V was clipped by 6 bases and J by 3 bases, with 11 bases between them. In germline, CDR1 is ENHRY, CDR2 SYGVKD. This CDR3 spans 13 amino acids. Original processing methods: Quantification of nucleated cells was approximated via reference gene primer amplification. Profiling relied on immunoSEQ multiplex PCR, and the TCRdb table lists in-frame clones only, not all of them. That table gives V, J and clone size, and the DNA gave D and trimming. The sample contains roughly 62,000 clones, 80% to 85% of which appear only once. The sample belongs to a study of blood T cell repertoires in COVID-19. Study in general: Collection of acute and convalescent COVID-19 samples took place in the United States, Italy and Spain. From T cells, B-cell-depleted T cells, or PBMCs came the material, which was cDNA or gDNA.

Seattle researchers signed up patients amid active infection and tracked them longitudinally. The chain has TRBV10-3 and TRBJ1-1; D not resolved. The clonotype was recovered from a man aged 30 to 45 with COVID-19, enrolled during active disease. Input material: peripheral blood. The CDR3 DNA reads TGTGCCATCAGCCCCAACAGAGACACTGAAGCTTTCTTT. As protein: CAISPNRDTEAFF.